Shown below are 22 T cell receptor beta chains from a single sample sequenced in a study of shared clonotypes between healthy human individuals. Profiling relied on immunoSEQ multiplex PCR, and the TCRdb table lists in-frame clones only, not all of them. The sample holds some 2 million clones, about 95% seen once. Only CD45RO-negative cells positively selected for CCR7 counted as naive CD8 cells, so terminally differentiated effector memory CD45RA+ cells were excluded. Sequenced: naive CD8+ T cells sorted from blood. All receptors come from a young man in good health.

This sequence joins TRBV2 and TRBJ1-2; TRBD1 agrees at 8 bases. The germline V gene encodes CDR1 SNHLY and CDR2 FYNNEI. V shed 9 bases, J shed 0 bases, and the junction held 9 bases outside the gene matches. CDR3 size: 15 residues. This CDR3 is CASDRGPSSNYGYTF. DNA for the CDR3: TGTGCCAGTGACAGGGGACCTTCGTCTAACTATGGCTACACCTTC. Supplemented by reference TRBV2 and TRBJ1-2, the full variable domain reads EPEVTQTPSHQVTQMGQEVILRCVPISNHLYFYWYRQILGQKVEFLVSFYNNEISEKSEIFDDQFSVERPDGSNFTLKIRSTKLEDSAMYFCASDRGPSSNYGYTFGSGTRLTVV.

V and J are TRBV6-6 and TRBJ1-6, with D possibly matching TRBD1 (5 bases). Germline V CDR1 and CDR2: MNHNY, SVGAGI (reference sequence). This CDR3 comprises 13 residues. The V gene lost 8 bases and the J gene lost 5 bases, with 10 bases spanning the gap. For the CDR3, the DNA is TGTGCCAGCGAGGGGTCGAATAATTCACCCCTCCACTTT. Translated: CASEGSNNSPLHF.

This sequence joins TRBV4-3 and TRBJ2-1; D gene ambiguous. In germline, CDR1 is LGHNA, CDR2 YSLEER. The CDR3 is 16 amino acids. The ends were cut back, 2 bases at V and 0 bases at J, with 11 bases in the middle. The CDR3 DNA reads TGCGCCAGCAGCCAAATAACGGAAAGCTCCTACAATGAGCAGTTCTTC. Translation: CASSQITESSYNEQFF.

This sequence joins TRBV7-3 and TRBJ2-3; TRBD2 matches 10 bases. The junction had 3 bases not matched to a gene; V was cut back by 4 bases and J by 2 bases. CDR3 size: 15 residues. The V gene's germline CDR1 is SGHTA and CDR2 FQGTGA. CDR3 nucleotides: TGTGCCAGCAGCTATAGCGGGGGGTTCACAGATACGCAGTATTTT. It yields the protein CASSYSGGFTDTQYF. Supplemented by reference TRBV7-3 and TRBJ2-3, the full variable domain reads GAGVSQTPSNKVTEKGKYVELRCDPISGHTALYWYRQSLGQGPEFLIYFQGTGAADDSGLPNDRFFAVRPEGSVSTLKIQRTERGDSAVYLCASSYSGGFTDTQYFGPGTRLTVL.

The rearrangement links TRBV6-1 to TRBJ1-6; D perhaps matches TRBD1 (6 bases). V lost 7 bases, J lost 3 bases, and 13 bases lay in between. There are 15 residues in the CDR3. In germline, CDR1 is MNHNS, CDR2 SASEGT. CDR3 loop: CASNDDRNYNSPLHF. The CDR3 DNA reads as TGTGCCAGCAACGACGACAGGAACTATAATTCACCCCTCCACTTT.

Remarks on this clone: A single base separates this from a much larger clone, so it may be a read error. Other DNA variants within this sample encode the same CDR3. This sequence joins TRBV6-5 and TRBJ2-7; D remains unclear. Germline CDR1 reads MNHEY; CDR2 reads SVGAGI. Between the trimmed V and J ends, which lost 6 bases and 0 bases, there was a span of 3 bases. The CDR3 has 11 residues. The CDR3 region has the DNA TGTGCCAGCAGCGTCTCCTACGAGCAGTACTTC. Residues: CASSVSYEQYF.

To note about this clone: One end of the junction does not line up with germline, which may come from a read error. The V gene is TRBV29-1, the J gene TRBJ2-7, with TRBD1 matching over 7 bases. The germline V gene encodes CDR1 SQVTM and CDR2 ANQGSEA. The CDR3 sequence is 14 residues long. The CDR3, as DNA: TGCAGCGTAGAAGCCCTTGAGGGGGCCCACGAGCAGTACTTC. Encoded protein: CSVEALEGAHEQYF.

The chain couples TRBV7-3 to TRBJ2-7; TRBD1 aligns across 11 bases. CDR1 is SGHTA, CDR2 FQGTGA, per germline. V gave up 7 bases and J gave up 5 bases; unmatched junction bases: 7. The CDR3 is 14 residues long. The CDR3 nucleotides are TGTGCCAGCATGTGGGACAGGGGGGACCACGAGCAGTACTTC. Translating it yields CASMWDRGDHEQYF.

J is TRBJ1-1 and V is TRBV21-1. TRBV21-1 is given as a pseudogene. The CDR3 is 17 residues long. The DNA for the CDR3 is TGTGCCAGCAGCAAAGGGTCGGGTTCCGGCTTGAACACTGAAGCTTTCTTT. Translation gives CASSKGSGSGLNTEAFF.

The chain is built from TRBV4-3 and TRBJ2-7, with TRBD2 matching over 7 bases. With V trimmed by 2 bases and J by 3 bases, 4 bases remained unmatched. This CDR3 is built from 14 residues. Germline-derived CDR1 and CDR2 are LGHNA and YSLEER. The DNA for the CDR3 is TGCGCCAGCAGCCAATCGCGGACTAGCTACGAGCAGTACTTC. Its translation is CASSQSRTSYEQYF.

This clone was detected only once. This rearrangement joins TRBV4-1 to TRBJ2-7; 11 bases align to TRBD1. J was trimmed by 4 bases and V by 4 bases; bases with no gene match: 6. Germline lookup yields CDR1 MGHRA and CDR2 YSYEKL. The CDR3 covers 15 residues. The CDR3 loop reads CASSRGQGAGYEQYF. The CDR3 bases are TGCGCCAGCAGCCGAGGACAGGGGGCGGGTTACGAGCAGTACTTC.

This rearrangement joins TRBV7-9 to TRBJ2-3; 7 bases line up with TRBD1. V lost 4 bases and J lost 2; bases outside the gene matches: 6. Germline V CDR1 and CDR2: SEHNR, FQNEAQ (reference sequence). The CDR3 runs to 15 residues. The CDR3: CASSWTTGPTDTQYF. The CDR3 DNA sequence: TGTGCCAGCAGCTGGACGACAGGGCCCACAGATACGCAGTATTTT.

This clone has only one observation. This sequence joins TRBV18 and TRBJ2-7; D is possibly TRBD2 (6 bases). The V and J ends lost 2 bases and 2 bases respectively, with 13 bases between them. The CDR3 has 15 amino acids. Germline-derived CDR1 and CDR2 are KGHSH and LQKENI. The CDR3 reads CASSPSSGPTYEQYF. The CDR3 DNA reads as TGTGCCAGCTCACCAAGTAGCGGACCTACCTACGAGCAGTACTTC.

The chain uses TRBV6-1 and TRBJ2-7, with 8 bases fitting TRBD2. V shed 2 bases and J 6 bases; nucleotides not matched to a gene: 15. CDR1 and CDR2 from the germline V gene are MNHNS and SASEGT. The CDR3 sequence is 17 residues long. The CDR3 DNA reads TGTGCCAGCAGTGAATTTCCCCCACTAGCGGAGGAGTTCGAGCAGTACTTC. Its translation: CASSEFPPLAEEFEQYF.

Note on this clone: An end of the junction differs from the germline gene, which may be a read error. This rearrangement joins TRBV7-7 to TRBJ2-1, with D perhaps TRBD2 (6 bases). Germline V gene data show CDR1 as SSHAT and CDR2 as FNYEAQ (reference sequence). This CDR3 has 13 residues. Here the CDR3 reads CASSQISGNEQFF. The CDR3 DNA follows: TGTGCTAGCAGCCAAATTAGCGGCAATGAGCAGTTCTTC.

The rearrangement links TRBV29-1 to TRBJ1-1, with TRBD1 as a possible D gene (6 bases). With 7 bases removed from V and 1 base from J, the gap between germline ends came to 10 bases. Per germline, CDR1 SQVTM and CDR2 ANQGSEA. This CDR3 comprises 12 residues. Here the CDR3 reads CSGEGGNTEAFF. In DNA form, the CDR3 reads TGCAGCGGGGAAGGGGGGAACACTGAAGCTTTCTTT. Variable domain in full (rest from reference TRBV29-1 and TRBJ1-1): SAVISQKPSRDICQRGTSLTIQCQVDSQVTMMFWYRQQPGQSLTLIATANQGSEATYESGFVIDKFPISRPNLTFSTLTVSNMSPEDSSIYLCSGEGGNTEAFFGQGTRLTVV.

The V gene is TRBV7-9, the J gene TRBJ1-1; 8 bases line up with TRBD1. This CDR3 spans 14 amino acids. V dropped 7 bases and J dropped 4; count of bases not matched to a gene: 8. Germline V CDR1 and CDR2: SEHNR, FQNEAQ (reference sequence). CDR3 bases: TGTGCCAGCACGTCAGGGGGCTTGGGCACTGAAGCTTTCTTT. It yields the protein CASTSGGLGTEAFF.

V is TRBV19 and J is TRBJ2-5; TRBD1 matches 11 bases. The ends lost 0 bases at V and 5 bases at J; junction bases unmatched: 5. CDR1 is LNHDA, CDR2 SQIVND, per germline (reference sequence). The CDR3 length is 16 residues. CDR3 amino acids: CASSIDVRTGGETQYF. Written as DNA, the CDR3 is TGTGCCAGTAGTATAGATGTCCGGACAGGGGGCGAGACCCAGTACTTC. Using reference TRBV19 and TRBJ2-5 for the parts outside the CDR3, the full variable domain is DGGITQSPKYLFRKEGQNVTLSCEQNLNHDAMYWYRQDPGQGLRLIYYSQIVNDFQKGDIAEGYSVSREKKESFPLTVTSAQKNPTAFYLCASSIDVRTGGETQYFGPGTRLLVL.

Only one count was recorded for this clone. V gene TRBV7-9 combines with J gene TRBJ2-7; D gene unclear. The CDR3 has 15 residues. The germline V gene has CDR1 SEHNR and CDR2 FQNEAQ (reference sequence). The V end lost 5 bases, the J end lost 3 bases, and 17 bases lay between the germline ends. Here the CDR3 reads CASSTIPSANYEQYF. The DNA for the CDR3 is TGTGCCAGCAGCACTATACCCTCCGCTAACTACGAGCAGTACTTC.

The chain employs TRBV6-5 and TRBJ2-3; TRBD2 agrees at 9 bases. Germline V gene data show CDR1 as MNHEY and CDR2 as SVGAGI. This CDR3 is 16 amino acids long. The V segment lost 0 bases and the J segment 6 bases; nucleotides outside the gene matches: 7. Written as DNA, the CDR3 is TGTGCCAGCAGTTACTCGAAAGCGGGAGGTGGGGATACGCAGTATTTT. Residues: CASSYSKAGGGDTQYF.

The chain combines TRBV7-9 with TRBJ2-7; 9 bases align to TRBD1. The CDR3 consists of 16 residues. The germline gives CDR1 SEHNR, CDR2 FQNEAQ (reference sequence). V lost 4 bases, J lost 2 bases, and 9 bases stayed unmatched. The CDR3 coding sequence is TGTGCCAGCAGCTACCACGGGACAGGGTTCCCCTACGAGCAGTACTTC. This sequence encodes CASSYHGTGFPYEQYF.

The J gene is TRBJ1-4, the V gene TRBV21-1. TRBV21-1 is assigned pseudogene status. CDR3 length: 19 amino acids. CDR3 amino acids: CASSKVALGGPATNEKLFF. CDR3 nucleotides: TGTGCCAGCAGCAAAGTCGCGTTAGGGGGGCCCGCAACTAATGAAAAACTGTTTTTT.